This T cell receptor beta chain was retrieved from a study of blood T cell repertoires in COVID-19. Study-level information: Samples came from the United States, Italy and Spain, spanning acute and convalescent COVID-19. In each case, the material was cDNA or gDNA derived from T cells, B-cell-depleted T cells, or PBMCs.

Original analysis: Nucleated cell counts were estimated from reference gene primer amplification. This table comes from immunoSEQ multiplex PCR, and its TCRdb copy is limited to in-frame clones, with some not included. The V and J calls and clone size were taken over from that table, and D and trimming were inferred from the DNA. The sample records 150,000 or so clones, around 83% being singletons. This clone showed up just a few times. The CDR3 has 13 residues. The V segment lost 9 bases and the J segment 4 bases; nucleotides outside the gene matches: 6. CDR1 MNHEY and CDR2 SVGAGI come from the germline V gene.

The gene calls are TRBV6-5 and TRBJ1-3; 7 positions match TRBD1. This receptor was taken from a woman aged 55-70 years with acute or convalescent COVID-19. Sequenced input: peripheral blood. The CDR3 protein is CASRGQYGNTIYF. CDR3 bases: TGTGCCAGTCGGGGACAGTACGGAAACACCATATATTTT.